Here is one TCR beta chain with its context. Antigen: not known. The CDR3 totals 15 residues. Germline CDR1 SGHAT, CDR2 FQNNGV. The V and J ends lost 1 base and 7 bases respectively, with 15 bases between them. In the PCR, 60 Vbeta and 13 Jbeta primers were used. The table came from immunoSEQ multiplex PCR; TCRdb's copy has only in-frame clones and leaves some out. The sample records just under 250,000 clones, 82% being singletons. The data were taken from a study of cytomegalovirus exposure and HLA in healthy donors. Overall study results and limits: Most CMV-associated TCR beta chains appeared HLA-restricted in a later analysis.

Input material: PBMCs. The V gene is TRBV11-2, the J gene TRBJ2-3; D gene uncertain. The sequence derives from a woman aged 40 to 55 in good health and CMV-seropositive. The CDR3 nucleotides read TGTGCCAGCAGCTTAGGTCAGGTTAGGTCTAATACGCAGTATTTT. Protein sequence: CASSLGQVRSNTQYF.